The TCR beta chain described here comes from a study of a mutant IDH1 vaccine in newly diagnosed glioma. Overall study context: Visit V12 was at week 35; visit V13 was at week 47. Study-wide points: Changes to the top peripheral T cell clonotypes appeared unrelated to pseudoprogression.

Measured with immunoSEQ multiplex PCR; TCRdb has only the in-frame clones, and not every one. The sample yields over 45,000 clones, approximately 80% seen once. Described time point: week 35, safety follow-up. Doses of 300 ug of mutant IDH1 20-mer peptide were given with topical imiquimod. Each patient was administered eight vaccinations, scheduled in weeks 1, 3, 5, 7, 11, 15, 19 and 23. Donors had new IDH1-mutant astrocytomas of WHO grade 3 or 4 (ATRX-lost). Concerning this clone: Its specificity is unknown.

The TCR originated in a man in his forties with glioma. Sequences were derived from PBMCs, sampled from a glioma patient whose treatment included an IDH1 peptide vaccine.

CDR3 sequence (DNA): TGTGCCAGCAGCTCCTTAGCGGGTCCGACCTACGAGCAGTACGTC. Its translation: CASSSLAGPTYEQYV. The chain joins TRBV11-2 to TRBJ2-7; the match to TRBD2 covers 7 bases. V dropped 4 bases and J dropped 2; count of bases not matched to a gene: 8. The CDR3 is made up of 15 amino acids. CDR1 is SGHAT and CDR2 is FQNNGV in the germline V gene.